This is a list of T cell receptor beta chains from one sample in a study of blood T cell repertoires in COVID-19. Produced via immunoSEQ multiplex PCR; TCRdb's table is partial and in-frame only. The data show fewer than 300,000 clones, roughly 93% seen once. The sample consisted of PBMCs or T cells enriched from blood (not recorded which). Receptor source: a woman aged 40 to 49 with acute COVID-19. CDR3s include the opening cysteine and the closing phenylalanine or tryptophan. D genes are given only for firm matches. Clone sizes are given selectively: once, few, many, or a class where the clone is expanded.

>TRBV7-2|TRBJ1-4|TRBD1|-
CASSRQGGEKLFF
TGTGCCAGCAGCCGACAGGGAGGCGAAAAACTGTTTTTT
>TRBV5-1|TRBJ1-1|-|-
CASRAGAEAFF
TGCGCCAGCAGGGCCGGGGCTGAAGCTTTCTTT
>TRBV28|TRBJ1-2|-|-
CASSLGQSFNYGYTF
TGTGCCAGCAGTTTAGGACAAAGTTTTAACTATGGCTACACCTTC
>TRBV11-2|TRBJ1-1|-|few
CASSQLSRSTEAFF
TGTGCCAGCAGCCAACTGAGCCGTTCCACTGAAGCTTTCTTT
>TRBV4-2|TRBJ2-3|-|-
CASSQASGSSPDTQYF
TGTGCCAGCAGCCAAGCCAGCGGCTCATCCCCAGATACGCAGTATTTT
>TRBV11-1|TRBJ1-6|-|-
CASSRDSYNSPLHF
TGTGCCAGCAGCCGAGACAGTTATAATTCACCCCTCCACTTT
>TRBV9|TRBJ2-7|TRBD2|-
CASSKLGSSGASEQYF
TGTGCCAGCAGCAAACTAGGGTCTAGCGGGGCCTCGGAGCAGTACTTC
>TRBV6-6|TRBJ2-2|-|-
CASHKHTGELFF
TGTGCCAGCCACAAACACACCGGGGAGCTGTTTTTT
>TRBV11-1|TRBJ2-2|-|-
CASSYSVTGELFF
TGTGCCAGCAGCTATTCTGTCACCGGGGAGCTGTTTTTT
>TRBV6-1|TRBJ2-7|TRBD2|few
CASSEELAGSYEQYF
TGTGCCAGCAGTGAAGAGCTAGCGGGATCCTACGAGCAGTACTTC
>TRBV3-1/TRBV3-2|TRBJ2-1|TRBD2|-
CASSPRLALNEQFF
TGTGCCAGCAGCCCCCGACTAGCGCTCAATGAGCAGTTCTTC
>TRBV28|TRBJ1-1|-|-
CASSLGGGANTEAFF
TGTGCCAGCAGTTTAGGTGGGGGGGCGAACACTGAAGCTTTCTTT
>TRBV6-5|TRBJ1-1|-|once
CASRTTVNTEAFF
TGTGCCAGCAGGACAACAGTGAACACTGAAGCTTTCTTT
>TRBV3-1/TRBV3-2|TRBJ2-5|TRBD1|-
CASSQDRGRQETQYF
TGTGCCAGCAGCCAAGACAGGGGGCGCCAAGAGACCCAGTACTTC
>TRBV11-3|TRBJ1-2|-|few
CASSPGQGLNYGYTF
TGTGCCAGCAGCCCCGGGCAGGGACTTAACTATGGCTACACCTTC
>TRBV6-5|TRBJ2-3|TRBD2|-
CATALAGDTDTQYF
TGTGCCACCGCGTTAGCGGGAGACACAGATACGCAGTATTTT
>TRBV11-3|TRBJ2-2|TRBD1|-
CASSLGTGVTGELFF
TGTGCCAGCAGCTTGGGGACAGGAGTCACCGGGGAGCTGTTTTTT
>TRBV29-1|TRBJ1-2|TRBD1|-
CSVEGQGDGYTF
TGCAGCGTTGAAGGTCAGGGGGATGGCTACACCTTC
>TRBV28|TRBJ2-5|TRBD2|-
CASSIGTMIETQYF
TGTGCCAGCAGTATCGGGACTATGATTGAGACCCAGTACTTC
>TRBV5-1|TRBJ2-5|TRBD2|-
CASSLGGTSGSRRYQETQYF
TGCGCCAGCAGCTTAGGAGGGACTAGCGGGAGCAGGAGGTACCAAGAGACCCAGTACTTC
>TRBV5-1|TRBJ2-3|-|once
CASSIAGSTDTQYF
TGCGCCAGCAGTATAGCTGGGAGCACAGATACGCAGTATTTT
>TRBV5-5|TRBJ2-1|TRBD2|-
CASSLRRGSYNEQFF
TGTGCCAGCAGCTTGAGGCGGGGGTCCTACAATGAGCAGTTCTTC
>TRBV9|TRBJ1-1|-|-
CASSVGGEDTEAFF
TGTGCCAGCAGCGTAGGAGGAGAAGACACTGAAGCTTTCTTT
>TRBV9|TRBJ2-3|TRBD2|-
CASSATSGTGATDTQYF
TGTGCCAGCAGCGCCACTAGCGGGACGGGGGCCACAGATACGCAGTATTTT
>TRBV28|TRBJ2-1|-|once
CASSRGGLDGWNEQFF
TGTGCCAGCAGTCGAGGAGGGCTAGATGGTTGGAATGAGCAGTTCTTC
>TRBV7-2|TRBJ2-3|TRBD1|-
CASSPGQGYTDTQYF
TGTGCCAGCAGCCCGGGACAGGGCTACACAGATACGCAGTATTTT
>TRBV24-1|TRBJ1-1|-|-
CATSRRRGENTEAFF
TGTGCCACCTCCCGACGGCGCGGGGAGAACACTGAAGCTTTCTTT
>TRBV7-9|TRBJ2-2|-|few
CASSSREAPNTGELFF
TGTGCCAGCAGCTCCCGTGAAGCGCCGAACACCGGGGAGCTGTTTTTT
>TRBV24-1|TRBJ2-1|TRBD2|-
CATSDTSGSYNEQFF
TGTGCCACCAGTGATACTAGCGGTTCCTACAATGAGCAGTTCTTC
>TRBV18|TRBJ2-1|TRBD2|-
CASSLLAGGGNEQFF
TGTGCCAGCTCACTCCTAGCGGGAGGGGGAAATGAGCAGTTCTTC
>TRBV7-8|TRBJ2-3|-|-
CASSATLGWSGDTQYF
TGTGCCAGCAGCGCAACGTTGGGCTGGTCTGGCGATACGCAGTATTTT
>TRBV2|TRBJ1-3|-|-
CASSVGQSGNTIYF
TGTGCCAGCAGTGTGGGGCAGAGTGGAAACACCATATATTTT
>TRBV24-1|TRBJ2-2|TRBD2|-
CATSDQPGLAGGELFF
TGTGCCACCAGTGACCAGCCGGGACTAGCGGGGGGGGAGCTGTTTTTT
>TRBV7-9|TRBJ1-1|-|-
CASAKTAAGADTEAFF
TGTGCCAGCGCAAAGACCGCAGCAGGGGCGGACACTGAAGCTTTCTTT
>TRBV29-1|TRBJ2-5|TRBD2|-
CSVGSGGLQETQYF
TGCAGCGTTGGGAGCGGGGGCCTCCAAGAGACCCAGTACTTC
>TRBV18|TRBJ2-1|-|-
CASSPSQGGPEQFF
TGTGCCAGCTCACCGAGCCAGGGAGGTCCCGAGCAGTTCTTC
>TRBV6-1|TRBJ2-7|-|-
CASSELGGSSYEQYF
TGTGCCAGCAGTGAATTGGGGGGAAGCTCCTACGAGCAGTACTTC
>TRBV6-5|TRBJ2-5|TRBD2|-
CASRPSGKETQYF
TGTGCCAGCCGGCCTAGCGGCAAAGAGACCCAGTACTTC
>TRBV7-2|TRBJ2-7|-|-
CASSLEAIYEQYF
TGTGCCAGCAGCCTTGAGGCCATCTACGAGCAGTACTTC
>TRBV2|TRBJ2-7|TRBD1|-
CASSGQGASYEQYF
TGTGCCAGCAGTGGACAGGGGGCGTCCTACGAGCAGTACTTC
>TRBV7-9|TRBJ1-5|-|-
CASSSSTGSPVNQPQHF
TGTGCCAGCAGCTCCTCCACCGGGTCCCCAGTGAATCAGCCCCAGCATTTT
>TRBV5-5|TRBJ1-4|TRBD1|-
CASSNDRGREKLFF
TGTGCCAGCAGCAACGACAGGGGGAGAGAAAAACTGTTTTTT